A single sample gave rise to the 32 T cell receptor beta chains below, sequenced in a study of CD8+ T cells in alopecia areata. Extracted RNA was reverse transcribed into cDNA, the sequencing template. Produced via immunoSEQ multiplex PCR; TCRdb's table is partial and in-frame only. Of 190,000 or so clones detected, around 50% appear once; the ten largest clones hold 10% to 15%. The treatment: oral pan-JAK inhibitor, 5-10 mg twice daily. The sequencing used CD8+ T cells sorted from blood, collected at week 24, from a patient treated with tofacitinib. The origin of the receptors is a human donor with alopecia areata.

The rearrangement uses TRBV30 and TRBJ2-6, with 12 bases fitting TRBD1. Germline CDR1 and CDR2: GTSNPN and SVGIG (reference sequence). The CDR3 runs 15 residues. V lost 3 bases to trimming and J lost 13 bases; unmatched junction nucleotides: 10. CDR3 loop: CAWRNPGQGARVLTF. CDR3 nucleotides: TGTGCCTGGAGGAATCCGGGACAGGGGGCGCGAGTCCTGACTTTC.

The CDR3 DNA follows: TGTGCCTGGATGTCCGGGACAGTTAATTCACCCCTCCACTTT. Translation gives CAWMSGTVNSPLHF. The J gene is TRBJ1-6, the V gene TRBV30; 7 bases map to TRBD1. In germline, CDR1 is GTSNPN, CDR2 SVGIG (reference sequence). The CDR3 spans 14 residues. Losses at the gene ends were 4 bases for V and 6 bases for J; bases not matched to a gene: 6.

This clone was detected a few times. The rearrangement joins TRBV2 to TRBJ1-4, with no clear D. Per the germline V gene, CDR1 is SNHLY and CDR2 is FYNNEI. The CDR3 sequence is 10 residues long. Deletions cut 6 bases from V and 7 bases from J, with 3 bases between. CDR3 sequence (DNA): TGTGCCAGCAGGGGTGAAAAACTGTTTTTT. Its protein product is CASRGEKLFF. Based on the CDR3 plus reference TRBV2 and TRBJ1-4, the full variable domain is EPEVTQTPSHQVTQMGQEVILRCVPISNHLYFYWYRQILGQKVEFLVSFYNNEISEKSEIFDDQFSVERPDGSNFTLKIRSTKLEDSAMYFCASRGEKLFFGSGTQLSVL.

As concerns this clone: The same CDR3 is also encoded by other DNA sequences in this sample. This chain uses TRBV20-1 with TRBJ2-1; D uncertain. Germline CDR1 DFQATT, CDR2 SNEGSKA (reference sequence). The CDR3 runs to 11 residues. Trimming took 6 bases from V and 4 from J, leaving 7 bases between them. The CDR3 loop reads CSAPLYNEQFF. Here the CDR3 DNA reads TGCAGTGCCCCGCTGTACAATGAGCAGTTCTTC.

V gene TRBV4-1 combines with J gene TRBJ1-3; a possible D gene is TRBD1 (6 bases). Germline V gene lookup returns CDR1 MGHRA and CDR2 YSYEKL. Trimming pared 3 bases from V and 8 bases from J, leaving 17 bases between. The CDR3 runs 15 residues. The CDR3 spells CASSHPPGRGYTIYF. As DNA, the CDR3 is TGCGCCAGCAGCCATCCCCCCGGCAGGGGATACACCATATATTTT.

To note about this clone: One end of the junction varies from germline; a read error may be responsible. V is TRBV15 and J is TRBJ2-1; maybe TRBD1 (6 bases). Per the germline V gene, CDR1 is LNHNV and CDR2 is YYDKDF (reference sequence). This CDR3 is built from 13 residues. CDR3 sequence: CASSRDTEDEQFF. CDR3 in DNA: TGTGCCAGCAGCCGGGACACCGAGGATGAGCAGTTCTTC.

The chain uses TRBV10-3 and TRBJ2-7, with TRBD1 identical over 9 bases. This CDR3 has 14 residues. V lost 5 bases to trimming and J lost 4 bases; unmatched junction nucleotides: 6. Germline CDR1 ENHRY, CDR2 SYGVKD. The CDR3 region has the DNA TGTGCCATCAGTCCCGGGACAGGGCTGTACGAGCAGTACTTC. Its translation: CAISPGTGLYEQYF.

The rearrangement links TRBV11-2 to TRBJ1-2; D unresolved. CDR3 length: 14 residues. From germline, CDR1 is SGHAT and CDR2 FQNNGV. Trimming shortened V by 6 bases and J by 2 bases, and 13 bases separated the two germline ends. CDR3 nucleotide sequence: TGTGCCAGCAGTGAAGGGCAGACAAACTATGGCTACACCTTC. Amino acids: CASSEGQTNYGYTF. Filled out from reference TRBV11-2 and TRBJ1-2, the complete variable domain reads EAGVAQSPRYKIIEKRQSVAFWCNPISGHATLYWYQQILGQGPKLLIQFQNNGVVDDSQLPKDRFSAERLKGVDSTLKIQPAKLEDSAVYLCASSEGQTNYGYTFGSGTRLTVV.

The chain uses TRBV15 and TRBJ1-5; D is undetermined. CDR1 and CDR2 from the germline V gene are LNHNV and YYDKDF (reference sequence). Trimming left V 3 bases short and J 1 base short, with 10 bases between. The CDR3 consists of 15 residues. CDR3 amino acids: CATSRGSGSNQPQHF. DNA of the CDR3: TGTGCCACCAGCAGGGGGTCGGGAAGCAATCAGCCCCAGCATTTT.

The chain is built from TRBV27 and TRBJ1-1; a possible D gene is TRBD1 (6 bases). With 3 bases removed from V and 3 bases from J, the gap between germline ends came to 8 bases. The germline gives CDR1 MNHEY, CDR2 SMNVEV (reference sequence). The CDR3 spans 13 residues. The CDR3 region is CASSFEGDTEAFF. As DNA, the CDR3 is TGTGCCAGCAGTTTTGAGGGGGACACTGAAGCTTTCTTT.

In DNA form, the CDR3 reads TGTGCCAGCAGCTTGTGGTCGGGTAGGAATGAGCAGTTCTTC. Translating it yields CASSLWSGRNEQFF. The chain uses TRBV5-6 and TRBJ2-1; D gene ambiguous. Germline CDR1 is SGHDT and CDR2 is YYEEEE. V was clipped by 1 base and J by 7 bases, with 12 bases between them. The CDR3 has 14 amino acids.

This clone was detected a few times. V gene TRBV30 combines with J gene TRBJ2-7, with D possibly matching TRBD2 (6 bases). The germline CDR1 and CDR2 sequences are GTSNPN and SVGIG (reference sequence). The V end lost 4 bases, the J end lost 3 bases, and 13 bases lay between the germline ends. CDR3 length: 13 amino acids. CDR3 bases: TGTGCCTGGATGGGGAGGAGAGACTACGAGCAGTACTTC. It specifies CAWMGRRDYEQYF.

The chain employs TRBV7-8 and TRBJ1-5; the D is unclear. The CDR3 contains 15 residues. The germline CDR1 and CDR2 sequences are SGHVS and FQNEAQ. Deletions cut 2 bases from V and 2 bases from J, with 10 bases between. CDR3 coding DNA: TGTGCCAGCAGCTTAAGCGATTCTGGCAATCAGCCCCAGCATTTT. Residues: CASSLSDSGNQPQHF.

This chain links TRBV27 with TRBJ2-2, with no clear D. Trimming stripped 5 bases from V and 3 bases from J, with 4 bases between. The CDR3 runs to 12 residues. The germline CDR1 and CDR2 sequences are MNHEY and SMNVEV (reference sequence). CDR3 loop: CASSPDTGELFF. The CDR3 DNA follows: TGTGCCAGCAGTCCCGACACCGGGGAGCTGTTTTTT.

This clone occurred a few times. Other nucleotide sequences from this sample produce the same CDR3. The gene calls are TRBV25-1 and TRBJ2-7, with D possibly being TRBD1 or TRBD2 (5 bases each). The CDR3 is 12 amino acids. The germline CDR1 and CDR2 sequences are MGHDK and SYGVNS. Trimming removed 4 bases from V and 3 bases from J, with 7 bases in between. In nucleotides, the CDR3 is TGTGCCAGCAGTGTTGGGGGCTACGAGCAGTACTTC. Protein: CASSVGGYEQYF.

This clone was observed a handful of times. This sequence joins TRBV5-6 and TRBJ2-7; D is ambiguous. There are 11 residues in the CDR3. With 0 bases removed from V and 7 bases from J, the gap between germline ends came to 5 bases. Per the germline V gene, CDR1 is SGHDT and CDR2 is YYEEEE. The CDR3: CASSLAREQYF. DNA of the CDR3: TGTGCCAGCAGCTTGGCCCGGGAGCAGTACTTC.

This clone occurred a few times. This chain links TRBV27 with TRBJ1-2; D is perhaps TRBD1 (5 bases). Between the trimmed V and J ends, which lost 7 bases and 8 bases, there was a span of 20 bases. The germline gives CDR1 MNHEY, CDR2 SMNVEV (reference sequence). This CDR3 region has 14 residues. CDR3 region: CASKGLGVRNGYTF. The CDR3 DNA is TGTGCCAGCAAGGGTCTAGGGGTGAGGAACGGCTACACCTTC.

The gene calls are TRBV29-1 and TRBJ1-1; perhaps TRBD1 as D (6 bases). The germline V gene has CDR1 SQVTM and CDR2 ANQGSEA. V was pared by 4 bases and J by 7 bases, with 16 bases between. The CDR3 length is 13 residues. The CDR3 DNA is TGCAGCGTTGGGCGCCACAGGGACCGTGAAGCTTTCTTT. Translated: CSVGRHRDREAFF.

The chain has TRBV27 and TRBJ1-2, with 7 nucleotides matching TRBD1. Germline assignment: CDR1 MNHEY and CDR2 SMNVEV (reference sequence). V lost 5 bases and J lost 4; bases outside the gene matches: 10. This CDR3 is built from 15 residues. The CDR3: CASSRKTGNRYGYTF. The CDR3 nucleotides are TGTGCCAGCAGTCGTAAGACAGGGAACCGCTATGGCTACACCTTC.

This clone was observed once. The J gene is TRBJ1-2, the V gene TRBV7-9, with 9 bases matching TRBD1. CDR1 and CDR2 (germline): SEHNR, FQNEAQ (reference sequence). CDR3 size: 14 residues. V was clipped by 8 bases and J by 3 bases; unmatched bases: 7. The CDR3 is CASLRTGEDYGYTF. The CDR3 DNA sequence: TGTGCCAGCCTTAGGACAGGGGAAGACTATGGCTACACCTTC.

V gene TRBV9 combines with J gene TRBJ1-2; possibly TRBD1 for D (5 bases). The CDR3 loop spans 15 amino acids. Trimming stripped 4 bases from V and 0 bases from J, with 13 bases between. Germline loops: CDR1 SGDLS, CDR2 YYNGEE. The CDR3 sequence: CASSITGTANYGYTF. CDR3 nucleotides: TGTGCCAGCAGCATAACCGGGACGGCTAACTATGGCTACACCTTC.

The V call is TRBV30, the J call TRBJ2-3, with D unclear. Per the germline V gene, CDR1 is GTSNPN and CDR2 is SVGIG (reference sequence). This CDR3 region has 13 residues. The V end was cut by 2 bases, the J end by 0 bases, with 6 bases between. The chain's CDR3 is CAWSQESTDTQYF. Here the CDR3 DNA reads TGTGCCTGGAGTCAGGAAAGCACAGATACGCAGTATTTT.

The chain joins TRBV5-1 to TRBJ1-1, with TRBD1 as a possible D gene (5 bases). The CDR3 sequence is 16 residues long. V was clipped by 0 bases and J by 6 bases, with 18 bases between them. The V gene's germline CDR1 is SGHRS and CDR2 YFSETQ. The DNA for the CDR3 is TGCGCCAGCAGCTTGGCCGTGGGGTCAGGGTCTTCTGAAGCTTTCTTT. It codes for CASSLAVGSGSSEAFF. Full variable domain (outside the CDR3, taken from reference TRBV5-1 and TRBJ1-1): KAGVTQTPRYLIKTRGQQVTLSCSPISGHRSVSWYQQTPGQGLQFLFEYFSETQRNKGNFPGRFSGRQFSNSRSEMNVSTLELGDSALYLCASSLAVGSGSSEAFFGQGTRLTVV.

J is TRBJ1-2 and V is TRBV30; 8 bases align to TRBD1. Per germline, CDR1 GTSNPN and CDR2 SVGIG (reference sequence). V trimming: 4 bases; J trimming: 7 bases; junction bases outside the gene matches: 11. This CDR3 has 14 amino acids. The CDR3 nucleotides are TGTGCCTGGATTCTCCTCGGACAGGGTACTGGCTACACCTTC. Translated, it gives CAWILLGQGTGYTF.

The chain has TRBV9 and TRBJ1-4, with D possibly matching TRBD1 (6 bases). CDR1 is SGDLS, CDR2 YYNGEE, per germline. The CDR3 runs to 15 residues. Trimming took 1 base from V and 6 from J, leaving 13 bases between them. CDR3 loop: CASSVFAGEDEKLFF. The CDR3 DNA reads as TGTGCCAGCAGCGTATTCGCAGGGGAAGATGAAAAACTGTTTTTT.

The chain combines TRBV29-1 with TRBJ2-1, with a possible D match to TRBD1 (5 bases). The V gene lost 6 bases and the J gene lost 0 bases, with 12 bases spanning the gap. Germline CDR1 and CDR2: SQVTM and ANQGSEA. The length of the CDR3 is 14 residues. The CDR3 here is CSVGRESSYNEQFF. Written as DNA, the CDR3 is TGCAGCGTGGGGCGTGAAAGCTCCTACAATGAGCAGTTCTTC.

This chain uses TRBV7-9 with TRBJ1-1, with 7 bases fitting TRBD1. Germline V gene lookup returns CDR1 SEHNR and CDR2 FQNEAQ (reference sequence). The CDR3 sequence is 13 residues long. V was clipped by 6 bases and J by 8 bases; unmatched bases: 9. CDR3 region: CASRHPMDREAFF. The CDR3 bases are TGTGCCAGCAGGCACCCAATGGACAGGGAAGCTTTCTTT.

This sequence joins TRBV19 and TRBJ2-3, with D hard to call. CDR1 is LNHDA, CDR2 SQIVND, per germline (reference sequence). The CDR3 has 13 residues. The V gene lost 4 bases and the J gene lost 4 bases, with 9 bases spanning the gap. CDR3 loop: CASSRKMADTQYF. CDR3 coding DNA: TGTGCCAGTAGTAGAAAGATGGCAGATACGCAGTATTTT.

This clone was seen a few times. The chain employs TRBV28 and TRBJ2-7; no firm D call. Germline V gene sequence: CDR1 MDHEN, CDR2 SYDVKM. V lost 2 bases, J lost 6 bases, and 11 bases lay in between. The CDR3 contains 13 residues. The CDR3: CASSLTPGSEQYF. The CDR3 DNA is TGTGCCAGCAGTTTAACTCCCGGGTCCGAGCAGTACTTC.

This clone was seen a handful of times. V and J are TRBV9 and TRBJ2-1; D is perhaps TRBD2 (5 bases). This CDR3 comprises 16 residues. CDR1 is SGDLS and CDR2 is YYNGEE in the germline V gene. Trimming took off 0 bases at V and 1 base at J, with 11 bases between the two ends. CDR3 protein: CASSVGTRSSYNEQFF. The CDR3, as DNA: TGTGCCAGCAGCGTAGGAACTAGGTCTTCCTACAATGAGCAGTTCTTC.

In nucleotides, the CDR3 is TGTGCCTGGAGTTCTACAGGGGGCGCGGAAGGCTACACCTTC. It translates to CAWSSTGGAEGYTF. J is TRBJ1-2 and V is TRBV30, with 9 positions matching TRBD1. CDR1 GTSNPN and CDR2 SVGIG come from the germline V gene (reference sequence). Germline trimming cut 2 bases from V and 8 bases from J; bases unmatched to any gene: 9. This CDR3 has 14 residues.

The rearrangement joins TRBV13 to TRBJ2-2, with 7 nucleotides matching TRBD1. From germline, CDR1 is PRHDT and CDR2 FYEKMQ (reference sequence). The ends lost 5 bases at V and 5 bases at J; junction bases unmatched: 8. The CDR3 sequence is 15 residues long. CDR3 DNA: TGTGCCAGCAGCAAAGGGACAGTAGAGACCGGGGAGCTGTTTTTT. It codes for CASSKGTVETGELFF.